This TCR beta chain was profiled in a study of blood T cell repertoires in COVID-19. Per germline, CDR1 SGHRS and CDR2 YFSETQ. This CDR3 region has 14 residues. With 4 bases removed from V and 1 base from J, the gap between germline ends came to 11 bases. Using immunoSEQ multiplex PCR, the repertoire was profiled, and TCRdb retains in-frame clones only, with some absent. The sample carries 190,000 or so clones, roughly 90% recorded once. The rearrangement links TRBV5-1 to TRBJ1-1; D may be TRBD1 (5 bases). The clonotype comes from a woman in her late teens or twenties who had recovered from COVID-19. The sample consisted of PBMCs or T cells enriched from blood (not recorded which). CDR3 amino acids: CASSPREGNTEAFF. DNA of the CDR3: TGCGCCAGCAGCCCCAGGGAAGGGAACACTGAAGCTTTCTTT. The whole variable domain, remainder taken from reference TRBV5-1 and TRBJ1-1, is KAGVTQTPRYLIKTRGQQVTLSCSPISGHRSVSWYQQTPGQGLQFLFEYFSETQRNKGNFPGRFSGRQFSNSRSEMNVSTLELGDSALYLCASSPREGNTEAFFGQGTRLTVV.